The rows below give T cell receptor beta chains drawn from one sample of a study of siplizumab effects on memory and regulatory T cells. Only in-frame clones appear in the TCRdb table, and some are missing; sequencing was by immunoSEQ multiplex PCR. Here the sample spans some 99,000 clones, just over 90% being singletons. Sequenced input: Tregs sorted from blood. All receptors come from a human donor in good health. CDR3s include the opening cysteine and the closing phenylalanine or tryptophan. A row's size may be missing; if present it is once, few, many or a size class.

>TRBV5-1|once|15
CASSLGLAGLYEQYF
>TRBV27|NA|17
CASSPIGGRGYNSPLHF
>TRBV19|NA|13
CASRGGSTDTQYF
>TRBV5-1|once|13
CASSLDPDQPQHF
>TRBV2|NA|11
CASTSFRGYTF
>TRBV19|NA|14
CASSKDRGNQPQHF
>TRBV4-1|once|17
CASSHIIGQGVYYEQYF
>TRBV5-1|NA|13
CASSTRDRGEQYF
>TRBV7-9|NA|17
CASSESITPTANTEAFF
>TRBV7-2|NA|17
CASSLELGAHSNQPQHF
>TRBV7-2|NA|13
CASSPTGREGQYF
>TRBV10-3|NA|14
CAISVGQGLYGYTF
>TRBV15|NA|18
CATSRAYLLAGGWNEQFF
>TRBV19|NA|14
CASSSRTYRQPQHF
>TRBV14|NA|13
CASSQDPRRSQYF
>TRBV27|NA|14
CASSFQGSTGELFF
>TRBV10-3|NA|13
CAISESRPDTQYF